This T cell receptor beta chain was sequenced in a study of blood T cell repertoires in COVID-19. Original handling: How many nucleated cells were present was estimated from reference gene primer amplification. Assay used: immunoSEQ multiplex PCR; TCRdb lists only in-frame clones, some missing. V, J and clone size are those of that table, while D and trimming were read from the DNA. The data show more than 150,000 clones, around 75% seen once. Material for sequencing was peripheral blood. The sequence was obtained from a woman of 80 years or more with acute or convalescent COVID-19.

The CDR3 loop is CASSSWTGGKAGNTIYF. CDR3 DNA sequence: TGTGCCAGCAGCAGTTGGACAGGGGGCAAGGCTGGAAACACCATATATTTT. This rearrangement joins TRBV3-1 (or the pseudogene TRBV3-2) to TRBJ1-3; 11 bases agree with TRBD1. The junction had 8 bases not matched to a gene; V was cut back by 5 bases and J by 2 bases. CDR3 length: 17 residues. Germline CDR1 LGHDT, CDR2 YNNKEL (reference sequence).